The source of this TCR beta chain is a study of CD8 T cells in ankylosing spondylitis (dated by TCRdb to 2015 to 2018). In the study overall: To find TCR variants linked to disease, the study profiled T cell receptor beta repertoires in ankylosing spondylitis patients and healthy donors. The full study cohort comprised about 25 ankylosing spondylitis patients and roughly 100 healthy donors. Peripheral blood was sampled, and synovial fluid was additionally collected from ankylosing spondylitis patients.

Taken from the germline V gene (reference sequence), the CDR1 and CDR2 loops are SEHNR and FQNEAQ. Counted from cysteine to phenylalanine, this CDR3 has 14 amino acids. Just the 42-base CDR3 DNA is kept, in frame starting at base 1. The junction shows trimming of 2 bases on V and 4 bases on J, and the gene matches do not reach 5 bases of it. The run used an Illumina HiSeq 2500. Quantitative 5'-RACE with molecular barcodes was used to prepare TCR beta libraries. Per the authors' processing: A new computational method, built on a probabilistic model of VDJ rearrangement, was used to identify disease-linked TCR variants. TCRdb passed the public sequencing reads through fastp at Q25 and MiXCR, retaining productive beta sequences. Every entry covers one CDR3 protein and lists the most common genes and DNA from its rows. None of the V and J calls come from the authors' own analysis; TCRdb made them. For this sample there are about 510,000 distinct CDR3 sequences; roughly 5% appear just once. Roughly 3.5% of the sample rests with the top ten.

Study-level results and caveats: In peripheral blood, the disease-linked clones were found at relatively low frequencies and had a CD8+ phenotype. The disease-linked clones were reported to be significantly enriched in matched synovial fluid samples from ankylosing spondylitis patients. Some of the motif variants had been reported before in the synovial fluid and blood of reactive arthritis patients, a finding that suggests common disease-initiation mechanisms. A TCR beta motif made up of several highly homologous amino acid variants appeared to be characteristic of blood from ankylosing spondylitis patients.

This clonotype was counted many times. No antigen is known for it. Base qualities are not recorded, but no much larger clone differs from it by a single base. Sequenced material: blood, either unsorted or a sorted T cell fraction (not recorded which). This TCR derives from a male donor with ankylosing spondylitis. The sequence links TRBV7-9 to TRBJ2-7, with 7 bases aligning to TRBD2. The nucleotide sequence reads as follows: TGTGCCAGCAGCTTATTGAAGCGGGGTTACGAGCAGTACTTC. Translated, it reads CASSLLKRGYEQYF.